This T cell receptor (beta chain) is from a study of blood T cell repertoires in COVID-19. In the study overall: The samples span acute and convalescent COVID-19 from the United States, Italy and Spain.

CDR3 size: 11 residues. V lost 2 bases and J 10 bases, leaving 6 bases between the germline ends. Germline CDR1 and CDR2: MNHEY and SVGEGT. Original methodology: Researchers report that nucleated cell counts were estimated from reference gene primer amplification. Only in-frame clones appear in the TCRdb table, and some are missing; sequencing was by immunoSEQ multiplex PCR. That table gives V, J and clone size, and the DNA gave D and trimming. The sample has 9,000 to 15,000 clones; 60% to 75% are singletons. Those enrolled in Seattle joined during active infection and were followed longitudinally afterward.

The receptor's source is a man aged 60-69 years with COVID-19, enrolled during active disease. The chain has TRBV6-2 or TRBV6-3 and TRBJ2-1; no firm D call. The sample was peripheral blood. In nucleotides, the CDR3 is TGTGCCAGCAGTTACCTAGAGGAGCAGTTCTTC. Residues: CASSYLEEQFF.